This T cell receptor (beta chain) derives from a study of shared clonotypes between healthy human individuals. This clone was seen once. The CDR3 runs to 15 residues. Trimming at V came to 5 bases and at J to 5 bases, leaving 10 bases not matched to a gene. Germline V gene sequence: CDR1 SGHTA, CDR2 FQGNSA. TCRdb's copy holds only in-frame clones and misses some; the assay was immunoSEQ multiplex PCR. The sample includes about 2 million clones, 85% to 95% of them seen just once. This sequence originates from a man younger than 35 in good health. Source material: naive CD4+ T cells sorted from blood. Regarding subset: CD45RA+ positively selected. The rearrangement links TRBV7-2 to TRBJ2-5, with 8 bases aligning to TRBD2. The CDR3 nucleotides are TGTGCCAGCAGCCCCCCCGGGACTAGACAGGAGACCCAGTACTTC. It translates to CASSPPGTRQETQYF. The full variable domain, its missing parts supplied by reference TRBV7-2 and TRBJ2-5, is GAGVSQSPSNKVTEKGKDVELRCDPISGHTALYWYRQSLGQGLEFLIYFQGNSAPDKSGLPSDRFSAERTGGSVSTLTIQRTQQEDSAVYLCASSPPGTRQETQYFGPGTRLLVL.